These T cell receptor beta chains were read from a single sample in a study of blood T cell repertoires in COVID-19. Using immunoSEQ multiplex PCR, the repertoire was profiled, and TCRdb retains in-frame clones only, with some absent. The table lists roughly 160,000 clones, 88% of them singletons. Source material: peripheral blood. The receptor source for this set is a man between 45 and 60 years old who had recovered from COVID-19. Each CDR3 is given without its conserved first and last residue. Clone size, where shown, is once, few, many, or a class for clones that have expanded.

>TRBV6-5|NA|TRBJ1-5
ASSRTGDGNQPQH
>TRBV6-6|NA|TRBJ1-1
ASSYARGIGNTEAF
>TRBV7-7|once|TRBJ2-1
ASSLGAGSYNEQF
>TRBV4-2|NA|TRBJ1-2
ASTNGQGFYGYT
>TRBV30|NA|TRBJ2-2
AWSGMASQRGPNTGELF
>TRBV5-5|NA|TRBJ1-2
ASSLAPQAFYGYT
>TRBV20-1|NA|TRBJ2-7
SASSGYEQY
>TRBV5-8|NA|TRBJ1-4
ASPPGGTTNEKLF
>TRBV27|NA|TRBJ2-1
ASSLSTGSAQF
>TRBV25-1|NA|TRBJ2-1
ASISDGSSYNEQF
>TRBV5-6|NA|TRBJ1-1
ASSLGRDTEAF
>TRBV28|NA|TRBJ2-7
ASRTGGRYEQY
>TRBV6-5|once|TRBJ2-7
ASSTGGLEQY
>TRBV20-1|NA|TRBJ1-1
SASDSDEAF
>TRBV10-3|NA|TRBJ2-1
AIKVREHNEQF
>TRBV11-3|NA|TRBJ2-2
ASSPTGLSGELF
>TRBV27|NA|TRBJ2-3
ASSLSGGQGYTDTQY
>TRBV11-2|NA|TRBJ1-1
ASRRIGVAEAF
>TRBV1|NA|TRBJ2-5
TSSQDKPGCETQY
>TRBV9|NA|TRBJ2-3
ASSLTGPDTQY
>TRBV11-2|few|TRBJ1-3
ASTKSSGNTIY
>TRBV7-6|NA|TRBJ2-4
ASSLLSGTKNIQY
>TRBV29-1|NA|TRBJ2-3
SVEGPGASTDTQY
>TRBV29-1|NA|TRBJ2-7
SVICGDSYEQY
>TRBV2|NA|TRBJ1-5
ASSAQGGPNQPQH
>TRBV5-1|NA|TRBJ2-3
ASSLPTGGVDTQY
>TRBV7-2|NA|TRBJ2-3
ASRLTSVRADTQY
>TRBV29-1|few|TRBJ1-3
SVEGASSGNTIY
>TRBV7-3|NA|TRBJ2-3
ASSLGTSGHTQY
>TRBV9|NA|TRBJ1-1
ASSLGEDRGSF
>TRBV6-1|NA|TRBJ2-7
ASSVRGQGSSSYEQY
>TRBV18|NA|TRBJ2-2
ASRGGLNTGELF
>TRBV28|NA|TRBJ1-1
ASSRIGANTEAF
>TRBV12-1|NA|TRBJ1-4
ASSFARGREKLF
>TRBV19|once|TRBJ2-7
ASSRTSGSSYEQY